The T cell receptor (beta chain) described here comes from a study of T cells in Graves' hyperthyroidism and ophthalmopathy. CDR3 length: 12 amino acids. The V and J ends lost 4 bases and 0 bases respectively, with 4 bases between them. CDR1 and CDR2 (germline): PRHDT, FYEKMQ (reference sequence). This clonotype was counted at least ten times. What was amplified from RNA transcripts were TCR beta CDR3 regions. The HTBI primer set was used in a first-round RT-PCR of the TCR CDR3. One entry per CDR3 protein, called by TCRdb with MiXCR from the multiplex PCR reads. Altogether 150,000 to 200,000 distinct CDR3 sequences are present, about 9.4% being singletons, with the ten largest covering less than 25%.

The chain couples TRBV13 to TRBJ2-7, with no clear D. The sequenced sample consisted of blood. The source of this sequence is a woman in her late teens or twenties with Graves' hyperthyroidism that later progressed to Graves' ophthalmopathy. CDR3 loop: CASSSLSYEQYF. In nucleotides, the CDR3 is TGTGCCAGCAGCTCCCTCTCCTACGAGCAGTACTTC.